The clone carrying this TCR beta chain was counted only a few times. CDR3 length equals 14 residues. Germline V gene lookup returns CDR1 SGHTA and CDR2 FQGNSA. Germline trimming cut 5 bases from V and 5 bases from J; bases unmatched to any gene: 8. This sample was taken from a study of blood T cell repertoires in COVID-19. Study summary: The samples span acute and convalescent COVID-19 from the United States, Italy and Spain. PBMCs, B-cell-depleted T cells, or T cells provided the cDNA or gDNA that made up the material.

In the authors' workflow: Researchers report that nucleated cell counts were estimated from reference gene primer amplification. Data came from immunoSEQ multiplex PCR; TCRdb stores just in-frame clones and leaves some out. From that table come the V and J calls and clone size; the DNA was used to work out D and trimming. The sample consists of fewer than 30,000 clones, about 71% of them appearing once. The gene calls are TRBV7-2 and TRBJ2-7; 8 bases map to TRBD1. Sample: peripheral blood. The clonotype was recovered from a man in his 60s with active or convalescent COVID-19. The CDR3, as DNA: TGTGCCAGCAGCCATCGACAGGGGTTGAACGAGCAGTACTTC. This translates into CASSHRQGLNEQYF.